This TCR beta chain was profiled in a study of blood T cell repertoires in COVID-19. This clone was recorded a few times. Data came from immunoSEQ multiplex PCR; TCRdb stores just in-frame clones and leaves some out. The table lists roughly 250,000 clones, 81% of them singletons. CDR3 length equals 15 residues. CDR1 LGHDT and CDR2 YNNKEL come from the germline V gene (reference sequence). V lost 3 bases, J lost 1 base, and 3 bases stayed unmatched. The chain is built from TRBV3-1 (or the pseudogene TRBV3-2) and TRBJ1-5; 7 bases map to TRBD1. This TCR derives from a woman in her fifties or sixties with active or convalescent COVID-19. Specimen: peripheral blood. CDR3: CASSQGTASNQPQHF. As DNA, the CDR3 is TGTGCCAGCAGCCAGGGGACAGCAAGCAATCAGCCCCAGCATTTT.